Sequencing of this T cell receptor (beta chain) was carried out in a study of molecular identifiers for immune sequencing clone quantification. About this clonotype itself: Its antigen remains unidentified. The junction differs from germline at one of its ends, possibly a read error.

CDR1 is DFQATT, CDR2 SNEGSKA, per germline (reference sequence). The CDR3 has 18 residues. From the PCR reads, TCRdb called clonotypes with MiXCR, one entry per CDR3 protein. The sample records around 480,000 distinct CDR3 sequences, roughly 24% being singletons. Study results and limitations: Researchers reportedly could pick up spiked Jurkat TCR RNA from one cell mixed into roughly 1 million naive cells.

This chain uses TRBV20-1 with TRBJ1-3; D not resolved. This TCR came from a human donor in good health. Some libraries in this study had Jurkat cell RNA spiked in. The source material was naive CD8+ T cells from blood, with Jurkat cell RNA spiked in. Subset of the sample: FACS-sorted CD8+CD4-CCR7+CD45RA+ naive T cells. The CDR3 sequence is CSAKSSIGFPKPGNTINF. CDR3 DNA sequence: TGCAGTGCTAAGAGTAGTATAGGGTTCCCCAAACCTGGAAACACCATAAATTTT.